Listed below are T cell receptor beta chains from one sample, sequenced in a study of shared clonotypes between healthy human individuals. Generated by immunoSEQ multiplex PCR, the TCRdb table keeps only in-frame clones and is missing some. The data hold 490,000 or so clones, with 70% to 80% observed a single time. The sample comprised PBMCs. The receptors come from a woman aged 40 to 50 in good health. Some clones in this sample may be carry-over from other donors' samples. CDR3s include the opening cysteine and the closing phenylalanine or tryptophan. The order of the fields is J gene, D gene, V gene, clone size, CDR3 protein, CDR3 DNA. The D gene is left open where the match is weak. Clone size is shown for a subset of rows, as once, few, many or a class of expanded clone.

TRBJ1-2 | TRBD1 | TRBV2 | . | CASSEASRGSYGYTF | TGTGCCAGCAGTGAAGCTTCCAGGGGGTCCTATGGCTACACCTTC
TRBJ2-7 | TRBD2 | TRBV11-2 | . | CASSLALAGTYEQYF | TGTGCCAGCAGCTTAGCGCTAGCGGGGACCTACGAGCAGTACTTC
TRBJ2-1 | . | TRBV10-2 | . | CASSESTGGGTYNEQFF | TGCGCCAGCAGTGAGTCGACGGGTGGGGGCACCTACAATGAGCAGTTCTTC
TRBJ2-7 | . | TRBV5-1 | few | CASSFQGSYEQYF | TGCGCCAGCAGCTTTCAGGGGTCCTACGAGCAGTACTTC
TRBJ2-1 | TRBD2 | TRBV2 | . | CASSTSAPYNEQFF | TGTGCCAGCTCGACTAGCGCCCCCTACAATGAGCAGTTCTTC
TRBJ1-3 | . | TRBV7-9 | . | CASSFRGSVGNTIYF | TGTGCCAGCAGCTTCAGGGGCTCGGTCGGAAACACCATATATTTT
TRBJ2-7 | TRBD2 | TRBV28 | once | CASLLGGREEQYF | TGTGCCAGCCTCCTTGGCGGGAGGGAGGAGCAGTACTTC
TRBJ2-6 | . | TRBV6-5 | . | CASSYVKTSGANVLTF | TGTGCCAGCAGTTACGTAAAGACTTCTGGGGCCAACGTCCTGACTTTC
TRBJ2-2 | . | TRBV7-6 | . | CASSLAPTSSTGELFF | TGTGCCAGCAGCTTAGCCCCGACTAGTAGCACCGGGGAGCTGTTTTTT
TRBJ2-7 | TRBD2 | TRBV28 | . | CASFSGGLAGVGQYF | TGTGCCAGCTTCTCAGGAGGGCTAGCGGGAGTTGGGCAGTACTTC
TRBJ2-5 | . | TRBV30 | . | CAWRFPEETRYF | TGTGCCTGGAGGTTTCCAGAAGAGACCCGGTACTTC
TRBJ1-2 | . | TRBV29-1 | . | CSVEPPTETAGYTF | TGCAGCGTTGAACCGCCGACAGAAACGGCTGGCTACACCTTC
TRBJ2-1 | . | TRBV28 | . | CASSSPLWQIDEQFF | TGTGCCAGCAGTTCCCCCCTGTGGCAAATCGATGAGCAGTTCTTC
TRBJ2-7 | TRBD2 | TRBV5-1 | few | CASSLVSGNYEQYF | TGCGCCAGCAGCTTGGTTAGCGGGAACTACGAGCAGTACTTC
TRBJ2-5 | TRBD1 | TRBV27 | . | CASSPRYRGPETQYF | TGTGCCAGCAGTCCGAGGTACAGGGGGCCAGAGACCCAGTACTTC
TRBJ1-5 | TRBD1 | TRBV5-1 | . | CASSWETGNSNQPQHF | TGCGCCAGCAGCTGGGAGACAGGGAATAGCAATCAGCCCCAGCATTTT
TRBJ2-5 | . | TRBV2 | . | CASAANYQETQYF | TGTGCCAGCGCCGCTAATTACCAAGAGACCCAGTACTTC
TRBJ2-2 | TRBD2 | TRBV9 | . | CASSYSGRAGGELFF | TGTGCCAGCAGCTATAGCGGGAGGGCAGGCGGGGAGCTGTTTTTT
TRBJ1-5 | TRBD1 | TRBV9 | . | CAGSSDRENQPQHF | TGTGCCGGCAGTTCGGACAGGGAGAATCAGCCCCAGCATTTT
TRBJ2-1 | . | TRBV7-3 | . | CASSLTVRSSYNEQFF | TGTGCCAGCAGCTTAACGGTCCGGTCCTCCTACAATGAGCAGTTCTTC
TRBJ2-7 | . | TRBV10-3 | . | CAISETAGDLGQYF | TGTGCCATCAGTGAGACCGCCGGGGACCTCGGGCAGTACTTC
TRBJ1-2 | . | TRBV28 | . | CASCGVSYGYTF | TGTGCCAGTTGCGGGGTATCCTATGGCTACACCTTC
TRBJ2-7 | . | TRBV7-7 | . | CASSLSRESYEQYF | TGTGCCAGCAGCTTATCTCGGGAGTCCTACGAGCAGTACTTC
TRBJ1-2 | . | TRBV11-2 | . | CASSLASRYGYTF | TGTGCCAGCAGCTTAGCTAGCCGGTATGGCTACACCTTC
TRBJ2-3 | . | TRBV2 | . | CASSEGHPATDTQYF | TGTGCCAGCAGTGAAGGGCACCCGGCCACAGATACGCAGTATTTT
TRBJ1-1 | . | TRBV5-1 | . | CASSLTMGGTEAFF | TGCGCCAGCAGCTTAACGATGGGGGGCACTGAAGCTTTCTTT
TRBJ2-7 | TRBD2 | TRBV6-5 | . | CASSYLAGGYEQYF | TGTGCCAGCAGTTACCTAGCGGGAGGATACGAGCAGTACTTC
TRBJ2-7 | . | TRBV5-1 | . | CASSLSGGYEQYF | TGCGCCAGCAGCTTGTCCGGTGGTTACGAGCAGTACTTC
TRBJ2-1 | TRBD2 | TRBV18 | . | CASSPSNQASGRLGWQFF | TGTGCCAGCTCACCCTCAAACCAGGCTAGCGGGAGGCTAGGGTGGCAGTTCTTC
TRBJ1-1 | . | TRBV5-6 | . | CASSLGGRTEAFF | TGTGCCAGCAGCTTGGGGGGGCGGACTGAAGCTTTCTTT
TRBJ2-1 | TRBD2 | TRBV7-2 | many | CASSLQAGGYNEQFF | TGTGCCAGCAGCCTTCAGGCGGGAGGCTACAATGAGCAGTTCTTC
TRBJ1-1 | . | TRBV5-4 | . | CASSGRQGTNTEAFF | TGTGCCAGCAGCGGCCGGCAGGGTACGAACACTGAAGCTTTCTTT
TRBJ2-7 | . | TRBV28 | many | CASTSMSYEQYF | TGTGCCAGCACCTCCATGAGCTACGAGCAGTACTTC
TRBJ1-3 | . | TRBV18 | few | CASSPGAGNTIYF | TGTGCCAGCTCACCAGGGGCTGGAAACACCATATATTTT
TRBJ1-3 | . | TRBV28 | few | CASSLWGGNTIYF | TGTGCCAGCAGTTTATGGGGTGGAAACACCATATATTTT
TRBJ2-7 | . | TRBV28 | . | CASSLLASFHEQYF | TGTGCCAGCAGTTTACTCGCGAGTTTCCACGAGCAGTACTTC
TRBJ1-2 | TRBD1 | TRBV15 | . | CATSRDPGQGGGYTF | TGTGCCACCAGCAGAGATCCGGGGCAGGGGGGCGGCTACACCTTC
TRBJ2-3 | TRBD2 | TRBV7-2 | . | CASSLDRLAGITDTQYF | TGTGCCAGCAGCTTAGACCGACTAGCGGGGATCACAGATACGCAGTATTTT
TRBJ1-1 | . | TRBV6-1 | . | CASSPTGGPTEAFF | TGTGCCAGCAGCCCCACTGGAGGGCCCACTGAAGCTTTCTTT
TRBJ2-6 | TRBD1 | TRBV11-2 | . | CASSLVTVTGGSGANVLTF | TGTGCCAGCAGCTTAGTGACGGTCACAGGGGGCTCTGGGGCCAACGTCCTGACTTTC